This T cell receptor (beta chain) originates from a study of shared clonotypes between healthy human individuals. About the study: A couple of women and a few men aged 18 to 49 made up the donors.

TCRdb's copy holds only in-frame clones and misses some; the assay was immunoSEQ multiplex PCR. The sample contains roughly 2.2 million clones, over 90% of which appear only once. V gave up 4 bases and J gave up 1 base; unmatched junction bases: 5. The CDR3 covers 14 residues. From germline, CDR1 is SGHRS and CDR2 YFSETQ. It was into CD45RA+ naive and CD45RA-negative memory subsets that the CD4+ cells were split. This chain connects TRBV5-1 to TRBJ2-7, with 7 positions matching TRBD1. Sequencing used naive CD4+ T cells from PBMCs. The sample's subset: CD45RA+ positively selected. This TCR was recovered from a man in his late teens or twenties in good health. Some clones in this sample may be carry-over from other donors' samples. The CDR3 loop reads CASSPRDRSYEQYF. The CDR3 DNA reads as TGCGCCAGCAGCCCCCGGGACAGATCCTACGAGCAGTACTTC.